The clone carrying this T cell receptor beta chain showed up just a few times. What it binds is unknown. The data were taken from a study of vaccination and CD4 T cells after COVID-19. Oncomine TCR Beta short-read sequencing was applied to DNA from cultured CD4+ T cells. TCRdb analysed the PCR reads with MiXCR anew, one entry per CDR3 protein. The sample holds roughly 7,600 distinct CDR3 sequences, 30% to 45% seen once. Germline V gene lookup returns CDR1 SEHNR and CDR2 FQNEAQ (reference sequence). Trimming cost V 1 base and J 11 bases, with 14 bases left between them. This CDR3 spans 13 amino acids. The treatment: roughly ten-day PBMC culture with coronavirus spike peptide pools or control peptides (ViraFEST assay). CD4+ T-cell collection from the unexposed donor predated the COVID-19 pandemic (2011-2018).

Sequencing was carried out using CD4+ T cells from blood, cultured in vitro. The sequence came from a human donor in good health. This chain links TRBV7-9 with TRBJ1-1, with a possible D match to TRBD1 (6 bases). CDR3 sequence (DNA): TGTGCCAGCAGCTTAGGGACAGCGGGTGGGGCTTTCTTT. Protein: CASSLGTAGGAFF.